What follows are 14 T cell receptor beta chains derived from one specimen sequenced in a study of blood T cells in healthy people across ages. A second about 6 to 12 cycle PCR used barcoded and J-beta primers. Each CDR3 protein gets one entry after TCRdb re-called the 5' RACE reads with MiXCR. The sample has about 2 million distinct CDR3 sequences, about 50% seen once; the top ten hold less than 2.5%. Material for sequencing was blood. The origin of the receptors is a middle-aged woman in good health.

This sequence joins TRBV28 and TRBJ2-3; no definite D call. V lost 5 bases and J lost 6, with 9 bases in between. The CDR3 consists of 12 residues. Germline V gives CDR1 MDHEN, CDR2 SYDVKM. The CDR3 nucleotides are TGTGCCAGCAGTATAGAACGGGATACGCAGTATTTT. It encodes CASSIERDTQYF. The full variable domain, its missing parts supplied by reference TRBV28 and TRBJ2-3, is DVKVTQSSRYLVKRTGEKVFLECVQDMDHENMFWYRQDPGLGLRLIYFSYDVKMKEKGDIPEGYSVSREKKERFSLILESASTNQTSMYLCASSIERDTQYFGPGTRLTVL.

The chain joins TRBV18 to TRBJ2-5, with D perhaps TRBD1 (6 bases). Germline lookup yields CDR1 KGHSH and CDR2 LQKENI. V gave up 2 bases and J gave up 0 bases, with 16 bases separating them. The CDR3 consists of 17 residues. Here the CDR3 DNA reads TGTGCCAGCTCACCATCACCAGGAACAGGGAACCAAGAGACCCAGTACTTC. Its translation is CASSPSPGTGNQETQYF.

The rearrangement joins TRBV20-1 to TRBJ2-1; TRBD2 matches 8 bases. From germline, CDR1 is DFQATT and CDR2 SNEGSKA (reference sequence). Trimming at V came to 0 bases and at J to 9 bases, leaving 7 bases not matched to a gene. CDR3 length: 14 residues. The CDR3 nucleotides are TGCAGTGCTAGAGATCAAGAGCGGGGGAGTGAGCAGTTCTTC. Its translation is CSARDQERGSEQFF.

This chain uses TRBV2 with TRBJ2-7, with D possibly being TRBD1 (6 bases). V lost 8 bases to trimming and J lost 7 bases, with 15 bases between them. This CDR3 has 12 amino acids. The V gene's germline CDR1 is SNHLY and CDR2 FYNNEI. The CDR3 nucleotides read TGTGCCAGCTGGCAGGGGATCAATGAGCAGTACTTC. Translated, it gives CASWQGINEQYF.

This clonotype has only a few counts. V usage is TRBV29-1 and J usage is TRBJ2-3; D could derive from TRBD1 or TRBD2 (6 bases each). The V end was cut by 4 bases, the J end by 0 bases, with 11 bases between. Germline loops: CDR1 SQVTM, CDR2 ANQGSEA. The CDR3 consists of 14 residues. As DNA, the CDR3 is TGCAGCGTTGCGGGGGCCCCTAGCACAGATACGCAGTATTTT. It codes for CSVAGAPSTDTQYF.

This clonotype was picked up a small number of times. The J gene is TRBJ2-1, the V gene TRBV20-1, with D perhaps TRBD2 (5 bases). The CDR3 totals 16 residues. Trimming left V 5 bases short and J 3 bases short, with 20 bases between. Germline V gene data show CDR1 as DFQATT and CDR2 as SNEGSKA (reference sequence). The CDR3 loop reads CSALSGSRGNYNEQFF. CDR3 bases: TGCAGTGCTCTATCGGGGTCCCGAGGGAACTACAATGAGCAGTTCTTC.

This CDR3 reads CASSVDVTAEQFF. CDR3 coding DNA: TGTGCCAGCAGTGTAGATGTAACGGCAGAGCAGTTCTTC. The chain has TRBV27 and TRBJ2-1; D gene uncertain. CDR1 and CDR2 from the germline V gene are MNHEY and SMNVEV (reference sequence). The CDR3 runs to 13 residues. V dropped 5 bases and J dropped 10 bases, with 15 bases sitting between them.

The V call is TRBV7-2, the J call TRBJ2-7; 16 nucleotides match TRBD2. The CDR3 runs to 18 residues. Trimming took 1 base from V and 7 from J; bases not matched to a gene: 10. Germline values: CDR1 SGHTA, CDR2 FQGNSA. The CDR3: CASSLVLGLAGGLSEQYF. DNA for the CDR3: TGTGCCAGCAGCTTAGTTCTGGGACTAGCGGGGGGGCTTAGTGAGCAGTACTTC.

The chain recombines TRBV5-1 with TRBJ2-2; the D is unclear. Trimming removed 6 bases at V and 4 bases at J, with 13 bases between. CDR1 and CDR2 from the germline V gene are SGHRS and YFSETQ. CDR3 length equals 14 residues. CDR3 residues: CASIELWGTGELFF. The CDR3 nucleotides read TGCGCCAGCATCGAGCTCTGGGGCACCGGGGAGCTGTTTTTT.

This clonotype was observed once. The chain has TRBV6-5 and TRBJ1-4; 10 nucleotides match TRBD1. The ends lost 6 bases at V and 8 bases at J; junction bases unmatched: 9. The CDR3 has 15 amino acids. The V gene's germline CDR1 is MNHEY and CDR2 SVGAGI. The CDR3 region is CASRPRQGAGEKLFF. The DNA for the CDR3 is TGTGCCAGCAGACCCCGACAGGGGGCAGGGGAAAAACTGTTTTTT.

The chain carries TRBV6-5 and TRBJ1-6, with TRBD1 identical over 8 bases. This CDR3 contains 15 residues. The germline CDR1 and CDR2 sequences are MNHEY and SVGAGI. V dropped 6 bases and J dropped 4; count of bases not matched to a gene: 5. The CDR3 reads CASRYRGSYNSPLHF. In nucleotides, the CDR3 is TGTGCCAGCAGATACAGGGGGTCGTATAATTCACCCCTCCACTTT.

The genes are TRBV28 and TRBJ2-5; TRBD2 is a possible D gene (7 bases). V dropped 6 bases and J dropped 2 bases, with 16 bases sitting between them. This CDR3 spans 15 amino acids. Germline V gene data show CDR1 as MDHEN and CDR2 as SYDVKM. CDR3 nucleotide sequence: TGTGCCAGCAGGTCGGGGGGCATGGGGCAAGAGACCCAGTACTTC. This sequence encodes CASRSGGMGQETQYF.

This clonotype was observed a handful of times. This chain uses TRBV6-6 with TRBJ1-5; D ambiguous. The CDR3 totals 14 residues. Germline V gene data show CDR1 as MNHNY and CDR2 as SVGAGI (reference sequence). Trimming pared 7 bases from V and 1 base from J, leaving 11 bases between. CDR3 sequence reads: CASTSPGSNQPQHF. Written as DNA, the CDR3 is TGTGCCAGCACCTCGCCCGGGAGCAATCAGCCCCAGCATTTT.

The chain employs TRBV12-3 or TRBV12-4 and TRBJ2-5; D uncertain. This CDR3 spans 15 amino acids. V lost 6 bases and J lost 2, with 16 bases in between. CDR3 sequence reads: CASSLAQIEQETQYF. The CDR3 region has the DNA TGTGCCAGCAGCCTCGCCCAGATAGAACAAGAGACCCAGTACTTC.